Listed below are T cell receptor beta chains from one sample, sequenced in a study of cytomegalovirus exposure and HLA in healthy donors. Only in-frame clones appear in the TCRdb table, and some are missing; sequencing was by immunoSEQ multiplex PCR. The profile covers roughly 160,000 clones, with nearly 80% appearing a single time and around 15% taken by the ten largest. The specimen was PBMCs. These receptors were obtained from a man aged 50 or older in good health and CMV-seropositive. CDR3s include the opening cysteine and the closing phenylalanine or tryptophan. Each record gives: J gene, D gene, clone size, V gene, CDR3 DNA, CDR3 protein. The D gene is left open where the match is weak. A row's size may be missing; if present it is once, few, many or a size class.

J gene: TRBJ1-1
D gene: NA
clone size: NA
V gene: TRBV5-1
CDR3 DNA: TGCGCCAGCAGAGGGGGAGCTCAAATTGGCAGCACTGAAGCTTTCTTT
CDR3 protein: CASRGGAQIGSTEAFF

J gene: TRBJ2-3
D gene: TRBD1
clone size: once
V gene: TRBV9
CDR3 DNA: TGTGCCAGCAGCGGTTTCAGGACAGGGAGGTCAGATACGCAGTATTTT
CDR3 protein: CASSGFRTGRSDTQYF

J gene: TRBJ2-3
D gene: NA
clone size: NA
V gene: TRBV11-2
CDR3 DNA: TGTGCCAGCAGCTTAGGACAGAGCGCAGATACGCAGTATTTT
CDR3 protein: CASSLGQSADTQYF

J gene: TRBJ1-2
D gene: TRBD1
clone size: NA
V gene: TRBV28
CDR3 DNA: TGTGCCAGCAGGTCCGGGACAGGGGCTAACTATGGCTACACCTTC
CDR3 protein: CASRSGTGANYGYTF

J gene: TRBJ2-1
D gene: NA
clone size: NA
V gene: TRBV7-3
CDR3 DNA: TGTGCCAGCAGCTTAATTGCGGGGGCCGCCTGGGATGAGCAGTTCTTC
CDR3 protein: CASSLIAGAAWDEQFF

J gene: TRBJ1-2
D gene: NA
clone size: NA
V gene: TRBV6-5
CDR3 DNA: TGTGCCAGCAGTCCCCCGACCGGGGGTGGCTACACCTTC
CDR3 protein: CASSPPTGGGYTF

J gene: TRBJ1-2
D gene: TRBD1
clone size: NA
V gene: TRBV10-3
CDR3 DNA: TGTGCCATCAGGGGGACAGGGGACTATGGCTACACCTTC
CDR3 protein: CAIRGTGDYGYTF

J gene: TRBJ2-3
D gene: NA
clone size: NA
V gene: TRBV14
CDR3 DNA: TGTGCCAGCAGCCAAAACACCCTCACAGATACGCAGTATTTT
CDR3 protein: CASSQNTLTDTQYF

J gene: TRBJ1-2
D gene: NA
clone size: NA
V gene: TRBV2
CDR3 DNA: TGTGCCAGCAGTGAAGATCAGATGAACTATGGCTACACCTTC
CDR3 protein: CASSEDQMNYGYTF

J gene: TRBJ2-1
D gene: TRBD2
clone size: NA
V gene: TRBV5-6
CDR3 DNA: TGTGCCAGCTCCCGACCGACGGGGGGGCAGTTCTTC
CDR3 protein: CASSRPTGGQFF

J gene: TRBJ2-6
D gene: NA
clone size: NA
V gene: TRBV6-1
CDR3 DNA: TGTGCCAGCAGTGAAGCGGTGACCGGGGCTGGGGCCAACGTCCTGACTTTC
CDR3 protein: CASSEAVTGAGANVLTF

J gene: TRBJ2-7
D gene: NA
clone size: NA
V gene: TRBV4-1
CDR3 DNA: TGCGCCAGCAGCCAGCCGGGGATGCGCTCCTACGAGCAGTACTTC
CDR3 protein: CASSQPGMRSYEQYF

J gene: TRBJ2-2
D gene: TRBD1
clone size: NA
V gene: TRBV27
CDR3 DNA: TGTGCCAGCAGTTTCGAGACTGGGACAGCGAACACCGGGGAGCTGTTTTTT
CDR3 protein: CASSFETGTANTGELFF

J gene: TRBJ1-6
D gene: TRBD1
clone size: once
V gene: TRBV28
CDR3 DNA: TGTGCCAGCAGTTCGGGACAGGGAAATAATTCACCCCTCCACTTT
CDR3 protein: CASSSGQGNNSPLHF

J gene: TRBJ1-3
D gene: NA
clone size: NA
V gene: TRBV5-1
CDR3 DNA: TGCGCCAGCAGCTCAGCAGGGGTTGGAAACACCATATATTTT
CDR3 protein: CASSSAGVGNTIYF

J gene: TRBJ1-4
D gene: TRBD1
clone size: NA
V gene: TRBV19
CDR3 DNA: TGTGCCAGTAGTACCGCTTACAGGGGGATTCGGGAAAAACTGTTTTTT
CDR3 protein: CASSTAYRGIREKLFF

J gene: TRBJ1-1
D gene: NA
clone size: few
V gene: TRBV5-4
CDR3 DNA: TGTGCCAGCAGCTTGGGAAGCCTAGCAGACACTGAAGCTTTCTTT
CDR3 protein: CASSLGSLADTEAFF

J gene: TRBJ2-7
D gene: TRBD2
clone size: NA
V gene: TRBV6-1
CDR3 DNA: TGTGCCAGCACACAGAACCGGGAGGGGGAGCAGTACTTC
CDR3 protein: CASTQNREGEQYF

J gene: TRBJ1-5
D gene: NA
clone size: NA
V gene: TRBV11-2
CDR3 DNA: TGTGCCAGCAGCTTAGGGGGAGATAGCAATCAGCCCCAGCATTTT
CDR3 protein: CASSLGGDSNQPQHF

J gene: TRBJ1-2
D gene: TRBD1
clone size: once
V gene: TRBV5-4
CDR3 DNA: TGTGCCAGCAGCGCGGGACAGGGACACTATGGCTACACCTTC
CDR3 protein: CASSAGQGHYGYTF

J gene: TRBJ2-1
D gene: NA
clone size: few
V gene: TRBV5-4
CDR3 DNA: TGTGCCAGCAGCTCCACAGGACGGCCCGAGCAGTTCTTC
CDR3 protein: CASSSTGRPEQFF

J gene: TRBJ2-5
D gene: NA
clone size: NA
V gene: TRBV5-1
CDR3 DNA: TGCGCCAGCAGCTTGGCTCCGGGGGAGACCCAGTACTTC
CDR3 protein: CASSLAPGETQYF

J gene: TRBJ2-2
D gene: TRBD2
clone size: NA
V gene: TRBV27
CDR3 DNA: TGTGCCAGCAAAACCGGAGCGGGGGCCCTGAACACCGGGGAGCTGTTTTTT
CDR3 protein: CASKTGAGALNTGELFF

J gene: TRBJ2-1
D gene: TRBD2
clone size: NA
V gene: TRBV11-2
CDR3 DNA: TGTGCCAGCAGCTCCCTGGCGGGGGGGAACAATGAGCAGTTCTTC
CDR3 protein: CASSSLAGGNNEQFF

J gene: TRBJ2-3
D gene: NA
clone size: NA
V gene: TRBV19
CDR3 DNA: TGTGCCAGTAGGGCCCTTGAGGGCACAGATACGCAGTATTTT
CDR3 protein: CASRALEGTDTQYF

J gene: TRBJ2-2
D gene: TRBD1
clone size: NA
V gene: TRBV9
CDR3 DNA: TGTGCCAGCAGGGTTTCGGACAGGGGTGTCGGGGAGCTGTTTTTT
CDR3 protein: CASRVSDRGVGELFF

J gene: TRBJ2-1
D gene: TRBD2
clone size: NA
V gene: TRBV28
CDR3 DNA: TGTGCCAGCAGTCTGCCGCGACGGGGGGGTATCGCAAATGAGCAGTTCTTC
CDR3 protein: CASSLPRRGGIANEQFF

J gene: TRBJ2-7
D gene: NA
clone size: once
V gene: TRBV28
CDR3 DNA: TGTGCCAGCAGTTTATTGGGGGGGGCGGCCTCCGAGCAGTACTTC
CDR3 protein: CASSLLGGAASEQYF

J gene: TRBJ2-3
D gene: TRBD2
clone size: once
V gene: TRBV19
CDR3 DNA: TGTGCCAGTAGTGACCGGACTAGCGGGGCAGATACGCAGTATTTT
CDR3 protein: CASSDRTSGADTQYF

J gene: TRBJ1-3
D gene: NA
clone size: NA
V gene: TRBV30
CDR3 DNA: TGTGCCTTACTGGTGTACTCTGGAAACACCATATATTTT
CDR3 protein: CALLVYSGNTIYF

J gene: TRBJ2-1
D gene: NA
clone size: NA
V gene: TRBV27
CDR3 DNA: TGTGCCAGCACCACAACAGGGTTTGAGCAGTTCTTC
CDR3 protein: CASTTTGFEQFF

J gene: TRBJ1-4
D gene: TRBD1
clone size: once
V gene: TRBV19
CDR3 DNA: TGTGCCAGTAGTGACCAGGGGGCGGTCATCAATGAAAAACTGTTTTTT
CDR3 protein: CASSDQGAVINEKLFF

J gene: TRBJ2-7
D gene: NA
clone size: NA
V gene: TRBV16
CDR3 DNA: TGTGCCAGCAGCCAAAACACCTACGAGCAGTACTTC
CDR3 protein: CASSQNTYEQYF

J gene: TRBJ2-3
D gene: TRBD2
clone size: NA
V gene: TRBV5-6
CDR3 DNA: TGTGCCAGCAGACTTTTAGCGGGGGGCACAGATACGCAGTATTTT
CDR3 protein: CASRLLAGGTDTQYF

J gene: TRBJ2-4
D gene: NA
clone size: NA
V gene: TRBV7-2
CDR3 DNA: TGTGCCAGCAGGTCGAAAAACATTCAGTACTTC
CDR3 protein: CASRSKNIQYF

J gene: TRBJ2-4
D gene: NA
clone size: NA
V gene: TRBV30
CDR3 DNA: TGTGCCTTTAGACAAGGCCAAAACATTCAGTACTTC
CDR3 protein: CAFRQGQNIQYF

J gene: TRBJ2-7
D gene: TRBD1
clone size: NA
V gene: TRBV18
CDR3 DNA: TGTGCCAGCTCACCACTTATCGGGACAGGTTCGTTGACCTACGAGCAGTACTTC
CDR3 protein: CASSPLIGTGSLTYEQYF

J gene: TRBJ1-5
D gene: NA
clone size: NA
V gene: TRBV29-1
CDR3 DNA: TGCAGCGTAACACAGGGAAATCAGCCCCAGCATTTT
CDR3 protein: CSVTQGNQPQHF

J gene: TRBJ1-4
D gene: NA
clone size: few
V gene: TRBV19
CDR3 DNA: TGTGCCAGTAGTATTAGCAGTGCAACTAATGAAAAACTGTTTTTT
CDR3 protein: CASSISSATNEKLFF

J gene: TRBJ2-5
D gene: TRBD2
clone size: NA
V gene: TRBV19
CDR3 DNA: TGTGCCAGTAGCCCCAGCGGGGGGCCACTGCTACAAGAGACCCAGTACTTC
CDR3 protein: CASSPSGGPLLQETQYF

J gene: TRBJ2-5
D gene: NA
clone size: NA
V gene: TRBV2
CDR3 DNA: TGTGCCACCCCAGGACGCGTCGGAGGAGAGACCCAGTACTTC
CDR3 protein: CATPGRVGGETQYF

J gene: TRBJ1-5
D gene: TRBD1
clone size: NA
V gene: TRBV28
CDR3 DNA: TGTGCCAGCACCCCGACAGGGACGAGGCAGCCCCAGCATTTT
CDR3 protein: CASTPTGTRQPQHF

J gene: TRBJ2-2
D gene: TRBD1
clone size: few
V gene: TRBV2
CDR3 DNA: TGTGCCAGCAGTGACACCGGGACAGGGGCCACCGGGGAGCTGTTTTTT
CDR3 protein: CASSDTGTGATGELFF

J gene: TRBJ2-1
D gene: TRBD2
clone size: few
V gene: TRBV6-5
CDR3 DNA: TGTGCCAGCAGTTACCGGACTAGCGGGGGGTACAATGAGCAGTTCTTC
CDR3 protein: CASSYRTSGGYNEQFF

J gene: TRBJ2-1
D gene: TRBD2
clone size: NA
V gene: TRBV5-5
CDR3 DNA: TGTGCCAGCAGCTCGACTAGCGGGGGGGCTAGGGAGCAGTTCTTC
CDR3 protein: CASSSTSGGAREQFF

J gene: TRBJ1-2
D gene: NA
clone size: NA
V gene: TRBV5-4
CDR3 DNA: TGTGCCAGCAGCCCCCGGGAGGCCCCGGGCTATGGCTACACCTTC
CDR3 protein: CASSPREAPGYGYTF

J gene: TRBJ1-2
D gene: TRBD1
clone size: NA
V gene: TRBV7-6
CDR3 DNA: TGTGCCAGCAGCTTAGGGATGGCCGGGACAGGGTCTGGCTACACCTTC
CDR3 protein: CASSLGMAGTGSGYTF

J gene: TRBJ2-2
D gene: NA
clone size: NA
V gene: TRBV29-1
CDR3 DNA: TGCAGCGTTGAAGGAGGCTACACCGGGGAGCTGTTTTTT
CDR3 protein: CSVEGGYTGELFF

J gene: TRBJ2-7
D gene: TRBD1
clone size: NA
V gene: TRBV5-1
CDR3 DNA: TGCGCCAGCAGCTTGTCAGGGGGCCAGTACGAGCAGTACTTC
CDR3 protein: CASSLSGGQYEQYF

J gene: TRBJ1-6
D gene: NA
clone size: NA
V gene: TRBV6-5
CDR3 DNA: TGTGCCATCACGGACCGGGAGGCCTCACCCCTCCACTTT
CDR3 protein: CAITDREASPLHF

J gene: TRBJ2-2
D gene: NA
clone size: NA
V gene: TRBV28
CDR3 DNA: TGTGCCAGCAGTTTAGGCGGCCAGTACCTTACCCACGGGGAGCTGTTTTTT
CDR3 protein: CASSLGGQYLTHGELFF

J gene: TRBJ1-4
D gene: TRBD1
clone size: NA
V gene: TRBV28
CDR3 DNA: TGTGCCAGCAGTTCCACCGACAGGGTCAATGAAAAACTGTTTTTT
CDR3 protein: CASSSTDRVNEKLFF

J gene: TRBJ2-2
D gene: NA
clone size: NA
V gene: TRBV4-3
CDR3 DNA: TGCGCCAGCAGCCTCGACTCCCTCCCCCCAACCGGGGAGCTGTTTTTT
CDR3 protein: CASSLDSLPPTGELFF

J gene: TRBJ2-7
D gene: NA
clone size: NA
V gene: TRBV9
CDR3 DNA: TGTGCCAGCAGCGTAGGGGACAACTACGAGCAGTACTTC
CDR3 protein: CASSVGDNYEQYF

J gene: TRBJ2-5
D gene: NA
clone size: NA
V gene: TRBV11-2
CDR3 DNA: NA
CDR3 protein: CASSFGPGETQYF

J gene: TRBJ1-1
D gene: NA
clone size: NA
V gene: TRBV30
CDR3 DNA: TGTGCCTGGAGTGTAACTCGAAACACTGAAGCTTTCTTT
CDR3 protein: CAWSVTRNTEAFF

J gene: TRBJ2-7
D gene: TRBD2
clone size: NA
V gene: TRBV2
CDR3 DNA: TGTGCCAGCAGTGCCCTAGCGGGGGGGCCCTACGAGCAGTACTTC
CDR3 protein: CASSALAGGPYEQYF

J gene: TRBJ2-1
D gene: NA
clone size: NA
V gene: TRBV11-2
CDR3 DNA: TGTGCCAGCAGCTTAGGGGCAGGGTCGGTCGATGAGCAGTTCTTC
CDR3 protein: CASSLGAGSVDEQFF

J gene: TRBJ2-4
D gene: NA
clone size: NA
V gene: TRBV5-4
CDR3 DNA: TGTGCCAGCAGCCCACGGGGAGGAGCGACCTATGACATTCAGTACTTC
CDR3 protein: CASSPRGGATYDIQYF